The entry below gives a single TCR beta chain sequence along with its context. Its cognate antigen is unknown. The V segment lost 3 bases and the J segment 5 bases; nucleotides outside the gene matches: 10. Germline V lookup: CDR1 SGHAT, CDR2 FQNNGV. The CDR3 loop spans 15 amino acids. This record comes from a study of cytomegalovirus exposure and HLA in healthy donors. The overall study: A previous analysis identified 100 million or so unique TCR beta sequences derived from approximately 190 million T cells.

PCR amplification relied on 60 Vbeta primers (plus 13 Jbeta primers). Sequenced by immunoSEQ multiplex PCR; TCRdb stores in-frame clones only, minus some. The repertoire holds some 130,000 clones, with approximately 80% as singletons. Study-level findings and limits: HLA allele associations emerged for around 15,000 TCR beta sequences in a later analysis, at 0.05 false discovery rate. Evidence from a later analysis indicated that most CMV-associated TCR beta chains looked HLA-restricted. Reports state that TCR beta sequences accurately predicted most subjects' HLA-A and HLA-B alleles.

V and J are TRBV11-2 and TRBJ2-7; 7 positions agree with TRBD2. The sequence derives from a man in his fifties in good health and CMV-seronegative. The specimen was PBMCs. The CDR3 spells CASSFTSEQYDEQYF. In DNA form, the CDR3 reads TGTGCCAGCAGCTTCACTAGCGAACAGTATGACGAGCAGTACTTC. The complete variable domain, with remaining parts taken from reference TRBV11-2 and TRBJ2-7, reads EAGVAQSPRYKIIEKRQSVAFWCNPISGHATLYWYQQILGQGPKLLIQFQNNGVVDDSQLPKDRFSAERLKGVDSTLKIQPAKLEDSAVYLCASSFTSEQYDEQYFGPGTRLTVT.